This TCR beta chain was captured in a study of blood T cell repertoires in COVID-19. The wider study: Sources were T cells, B-cell-depleted T cells, or PBMCs; the material itself was cDNA or gDNA.

The protocol was immunoSEQ multiplex PCR, while the TCRdb copy is restricted to in-frame clones and leaves out a portion. The sample yields about 22,000 clones, nearly 90% seen once. CDR1 and CDR2 from the germline V gene are WSHSY and SAAADI. V gave up 7 bases and J gave up 3 bases, with 13 bases separating them. The CDR3 is 13 residues long. This chain links TRBV10-2 with TRBJ2-7, with a possible D match to TRBD2 (6 bases). The origin of this receptor is a human donor with active COVID-19. The donor label of this sample is uncertain. The sequenced material came from peripheral blood. Here the CDR3 reads CASNPAGGYEQYF. The CDR3 DNA follows: TGCGCCAGCAACCCCGCCGGGGGCTACGAGCAGTACTTC.